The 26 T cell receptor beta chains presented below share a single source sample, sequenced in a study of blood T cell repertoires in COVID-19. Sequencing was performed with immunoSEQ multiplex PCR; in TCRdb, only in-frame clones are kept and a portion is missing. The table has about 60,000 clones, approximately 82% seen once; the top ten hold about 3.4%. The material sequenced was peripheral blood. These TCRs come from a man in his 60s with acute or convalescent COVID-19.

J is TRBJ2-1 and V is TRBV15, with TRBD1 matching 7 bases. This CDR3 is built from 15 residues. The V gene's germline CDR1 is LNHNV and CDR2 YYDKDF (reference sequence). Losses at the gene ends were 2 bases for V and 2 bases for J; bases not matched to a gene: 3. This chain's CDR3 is CATSRPQGAYNEQFF. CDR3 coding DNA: TGTGCCACCAGCAGACCCCAGGGGGCCTACAATGAGCAGTTCTTC.

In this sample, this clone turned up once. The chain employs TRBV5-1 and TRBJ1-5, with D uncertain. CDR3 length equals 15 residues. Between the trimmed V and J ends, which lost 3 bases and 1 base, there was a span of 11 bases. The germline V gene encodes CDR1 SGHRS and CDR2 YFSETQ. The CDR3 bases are TGCGCCAGCAGCTCCGGAGATAGCAGCAATCAGCCCCAGCATTTT. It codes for CASSSGDSSNQPQHF.

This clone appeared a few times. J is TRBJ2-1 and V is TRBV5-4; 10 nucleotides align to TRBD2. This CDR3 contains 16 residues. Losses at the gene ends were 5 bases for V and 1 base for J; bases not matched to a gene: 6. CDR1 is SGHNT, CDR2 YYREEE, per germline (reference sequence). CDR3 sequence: CASSRDSGGSYNEQFF. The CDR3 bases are TGTGCCAGCAGTCGAGATAGCGGGGGGTCCTACAATGAGCAGTTCTTC.

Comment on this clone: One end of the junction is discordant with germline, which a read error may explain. DNA for the CDR3: TGTGCCAGCAACTTAAAAGGGGGCGATGGAAATCAGCCCCAGCATTTT. As protein: CASNLKGGDGNQPQHF. J is TRBJ1-5 and V is TRBV7-9; 7 nucleotides align to TRBD1. This CDR3 has 16 amino acids. CDR1 SEHNR and CDR2 FQNEAQ come from the germline V gene (reference sequence).

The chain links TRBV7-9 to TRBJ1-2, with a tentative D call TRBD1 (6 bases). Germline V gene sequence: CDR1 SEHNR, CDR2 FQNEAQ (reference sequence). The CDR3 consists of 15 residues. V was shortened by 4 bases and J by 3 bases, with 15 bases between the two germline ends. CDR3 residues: CASSSGGAGDYGYTF. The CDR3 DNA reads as TGTGCCAGCAGCTCCGGGGGGGCCGGGGACTATGGCTACACCTTC.

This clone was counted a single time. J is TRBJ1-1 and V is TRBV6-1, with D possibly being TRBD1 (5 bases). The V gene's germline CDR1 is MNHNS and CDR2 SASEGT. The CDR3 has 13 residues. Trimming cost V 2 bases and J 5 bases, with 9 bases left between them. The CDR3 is CASSELTETEAFF. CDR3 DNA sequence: TGTGCCAGCAGTGAATTGACAGAGACTGAAGCTTTCTTT.

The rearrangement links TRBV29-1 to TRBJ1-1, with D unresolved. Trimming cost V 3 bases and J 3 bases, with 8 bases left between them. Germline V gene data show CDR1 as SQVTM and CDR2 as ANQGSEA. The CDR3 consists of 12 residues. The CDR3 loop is CSVDLVDTEAFF. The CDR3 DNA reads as TGCAGCGTTGATCTCGTAGACACTGAAGCTTTCTTT.

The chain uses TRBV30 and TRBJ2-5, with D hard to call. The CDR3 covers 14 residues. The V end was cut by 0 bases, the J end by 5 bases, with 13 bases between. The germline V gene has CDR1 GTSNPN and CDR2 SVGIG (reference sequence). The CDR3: CAWSVYSGLETQYF. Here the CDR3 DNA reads TGTGCCTGGAGTGTATATTCAGGCTTGGAGACCCAGTACTTC.

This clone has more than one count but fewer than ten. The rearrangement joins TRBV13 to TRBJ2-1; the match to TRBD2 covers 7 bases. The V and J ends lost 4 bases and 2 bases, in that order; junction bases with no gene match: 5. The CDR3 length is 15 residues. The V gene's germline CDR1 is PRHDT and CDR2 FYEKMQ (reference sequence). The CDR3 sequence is CASSSREEPYNEQFF. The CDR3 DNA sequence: TGTGCCAGCAGCTCCCGGGAGGAACCCTACAATGAGCAGTTCTTC.

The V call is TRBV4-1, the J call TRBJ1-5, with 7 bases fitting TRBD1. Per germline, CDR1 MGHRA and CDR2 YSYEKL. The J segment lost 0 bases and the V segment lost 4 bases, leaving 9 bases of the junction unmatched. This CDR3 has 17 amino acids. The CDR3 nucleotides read TGCGCCAGCAGCCTCGGGACAGCTGGTAATAGCAATCAGCCCCAGCATTTT. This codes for CASSLGTAGNSNQPQHF.

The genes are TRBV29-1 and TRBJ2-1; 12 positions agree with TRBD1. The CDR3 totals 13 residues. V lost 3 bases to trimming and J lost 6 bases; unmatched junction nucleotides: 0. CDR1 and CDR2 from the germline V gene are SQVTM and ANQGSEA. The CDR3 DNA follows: TGCAGCGTTGAGGGACAGGGGGCCAATGAGCAGTTCTTC. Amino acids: CSVEGQGANEQFF.

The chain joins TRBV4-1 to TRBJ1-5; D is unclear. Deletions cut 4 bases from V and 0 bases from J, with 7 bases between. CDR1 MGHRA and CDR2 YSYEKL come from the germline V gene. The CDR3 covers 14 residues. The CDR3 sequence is CASSLGDSNQPQHF. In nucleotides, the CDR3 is TGCGCCAGCAGCCTGGGAGATAGCAATCAGCCCCAGCATTTT.

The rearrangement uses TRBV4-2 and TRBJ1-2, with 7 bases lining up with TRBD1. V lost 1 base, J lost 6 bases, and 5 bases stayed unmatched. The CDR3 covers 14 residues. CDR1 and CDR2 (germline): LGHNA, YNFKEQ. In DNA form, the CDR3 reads TGTGCCAGCAGCCAAGTAGGGGGCTTAGATGGCTACACCTTC. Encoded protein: CASSQVGGLDGYTF.

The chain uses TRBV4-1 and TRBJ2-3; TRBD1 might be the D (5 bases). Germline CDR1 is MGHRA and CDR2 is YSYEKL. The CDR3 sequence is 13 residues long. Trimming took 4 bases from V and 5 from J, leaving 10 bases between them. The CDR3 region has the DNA TGCGCCAGCAGCCGGCAGGGCGGAGATACGCAGTATTTT. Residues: CASSRQGGDTQYF.

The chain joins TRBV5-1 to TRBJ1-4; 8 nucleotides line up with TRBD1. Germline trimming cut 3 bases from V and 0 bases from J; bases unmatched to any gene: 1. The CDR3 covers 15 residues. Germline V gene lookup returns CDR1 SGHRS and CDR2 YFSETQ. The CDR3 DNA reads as TGCGCCAGCAGCTCGGGACAGGCAACTAATGAAAAACTGTTTTTT. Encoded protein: CASSSGQATNEKLFF.

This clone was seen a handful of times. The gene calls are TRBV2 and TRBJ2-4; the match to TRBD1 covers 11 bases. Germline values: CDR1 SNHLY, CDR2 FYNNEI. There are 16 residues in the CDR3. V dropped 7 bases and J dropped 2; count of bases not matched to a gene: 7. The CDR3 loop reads CASIPRDRGTKNIQYF. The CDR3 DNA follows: TGTGCCAGCATCCCGCGGGACAGGGGGACCAAAAACATTCAGTACTTC.

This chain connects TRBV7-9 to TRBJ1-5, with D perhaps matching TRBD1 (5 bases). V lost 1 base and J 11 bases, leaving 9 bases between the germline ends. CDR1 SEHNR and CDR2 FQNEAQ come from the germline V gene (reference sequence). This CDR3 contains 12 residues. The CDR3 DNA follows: TGTGCCAGCAGCTTAGTCGGGGGGGCCCAGCATTTT. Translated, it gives CASSLVGGAQHF.

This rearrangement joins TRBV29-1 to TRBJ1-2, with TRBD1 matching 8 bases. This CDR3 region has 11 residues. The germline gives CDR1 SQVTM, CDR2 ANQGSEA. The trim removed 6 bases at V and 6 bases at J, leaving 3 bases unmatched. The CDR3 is CSVRTGNGYTF. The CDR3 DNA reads TGCAGCGTACGGACAGGGAATGGCTACACCTTC.

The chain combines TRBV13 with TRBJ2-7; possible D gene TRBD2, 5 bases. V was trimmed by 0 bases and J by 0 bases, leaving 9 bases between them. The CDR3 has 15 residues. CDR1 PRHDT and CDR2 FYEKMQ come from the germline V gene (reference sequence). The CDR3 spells CASSLGRAPSYEQYF. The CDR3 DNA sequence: TGTGCCAGCAGCTTAGGGCGGGCCCCCTCCTACGAGCAGTACTTC.

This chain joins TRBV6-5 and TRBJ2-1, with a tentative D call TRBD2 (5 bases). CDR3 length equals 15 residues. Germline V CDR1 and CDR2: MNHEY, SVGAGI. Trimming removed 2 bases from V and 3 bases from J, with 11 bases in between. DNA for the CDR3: TGTGCCAGCAGTTACGCGGGTGGAAACTACAATGAGCAGTTCTTC. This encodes CASSYAGGNYNEQFF.

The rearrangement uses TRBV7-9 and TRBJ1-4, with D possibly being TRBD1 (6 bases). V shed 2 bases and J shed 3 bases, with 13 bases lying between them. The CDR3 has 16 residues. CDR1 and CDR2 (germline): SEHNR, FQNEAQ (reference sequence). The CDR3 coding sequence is TGTGCCAGCAGCTTAAGGGAAGGGGGTGCTAATGAAAAACTGTTTTTT. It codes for CASSLREGGANEKLFF.

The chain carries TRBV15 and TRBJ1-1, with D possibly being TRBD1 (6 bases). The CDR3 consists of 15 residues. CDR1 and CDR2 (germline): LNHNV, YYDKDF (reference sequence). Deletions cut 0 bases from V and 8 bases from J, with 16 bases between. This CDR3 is CATSREDSPKGEAFF. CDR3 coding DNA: TGTGCCACCAGCAGAGAGGACAGCCCGAAGGGCGAAGCTTTCTTT. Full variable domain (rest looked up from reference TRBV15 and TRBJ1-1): DAMVIQNPRYQVTQFGKPVTLSCSQTLNHNVMYWYQQKSSQAPKLLFHYYDKDFNNEADTPDNFQSRRPNTSFCFLDIRSPGLGDTAMYLCATSREDSPKGEAFFGQGTRLTVV.

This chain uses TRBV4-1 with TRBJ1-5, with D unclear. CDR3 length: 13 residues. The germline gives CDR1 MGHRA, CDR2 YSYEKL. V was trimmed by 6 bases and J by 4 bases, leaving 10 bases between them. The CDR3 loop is CASSRNPNQPQHF. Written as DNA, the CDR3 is TGCGCCAGCAGTCGTAATCCTAATCAGCCCCAGCATTTT.

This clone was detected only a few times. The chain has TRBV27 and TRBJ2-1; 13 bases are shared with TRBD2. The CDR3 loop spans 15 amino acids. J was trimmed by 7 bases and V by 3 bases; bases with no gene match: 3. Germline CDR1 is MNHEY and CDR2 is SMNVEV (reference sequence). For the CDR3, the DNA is TGTGCCAGCAGTTTTTTGACTAGCGGGGGGAATGAGCAGTTCTTC. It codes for CASSFLTSGGNEQFF.

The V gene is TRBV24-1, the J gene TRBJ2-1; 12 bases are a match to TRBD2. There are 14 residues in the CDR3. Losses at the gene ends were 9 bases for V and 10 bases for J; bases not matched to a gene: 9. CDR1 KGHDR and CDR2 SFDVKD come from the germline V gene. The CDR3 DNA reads TGTGCCACCGGGGCTAGCGGGGGGGCCCCGGAGCAGTTCTTC. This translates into CATGASGGAPEQFF.

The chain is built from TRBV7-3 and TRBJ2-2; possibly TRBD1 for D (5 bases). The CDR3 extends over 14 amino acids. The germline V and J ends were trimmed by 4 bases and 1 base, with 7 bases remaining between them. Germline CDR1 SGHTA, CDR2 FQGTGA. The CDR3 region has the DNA TGTGCCAGCAGCTGGCAGGGGAACACCGGGGAGCTGTTTTTT. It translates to CASSWQGNTGELFF.